This T cell receptor (beta chain) was captured in a study of cytomegalovirus exposure and HLA in healthy donors. The PCR used 60 Vbeta and 13 Jbeta primers. Repertoires were generated with immunoSEQ multiplex PCR, while TCRdb's copy carries only in-frame clones and drops some. This sample's table has 45,000 to 60,000 clones. CDR3 size: 16 residues. Per germline, CDR1 SGHVS and CDR2 FQNEAQ. Trimming took 3 bases from V and 2 from J, leaving 14 bases between them. The clonotype originates from a woman aged 40-49 years in good health and CMV-seronegative. This chain connects TRBV7-8 to TRBJ1-5, with a possible D match to TRBD1 (5 bases). Specimen: PBMCs. CDR3 in DNA: TGTGCCAGCAGCTTCGGGCAGGGTTCGGGCAATCAGCCCCAGCATTTT. Its protein product is CASSFGQGSGNQPQHF.